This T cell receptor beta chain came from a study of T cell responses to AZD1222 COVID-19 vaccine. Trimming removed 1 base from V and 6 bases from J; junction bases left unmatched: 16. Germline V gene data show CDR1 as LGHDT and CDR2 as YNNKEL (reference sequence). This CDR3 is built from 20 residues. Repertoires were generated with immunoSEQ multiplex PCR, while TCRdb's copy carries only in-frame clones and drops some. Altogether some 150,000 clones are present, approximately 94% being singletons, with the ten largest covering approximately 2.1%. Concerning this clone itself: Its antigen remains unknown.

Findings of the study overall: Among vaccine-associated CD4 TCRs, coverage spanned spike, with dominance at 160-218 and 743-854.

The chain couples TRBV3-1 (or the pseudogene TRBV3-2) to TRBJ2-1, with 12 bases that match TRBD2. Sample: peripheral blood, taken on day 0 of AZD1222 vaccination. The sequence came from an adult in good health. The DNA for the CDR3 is TGTGCCAGCAGCCAAGGGACTAGCGGGACCATTTCGGTCGTTCGCAATGAGCAGTTCTTC. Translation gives CASSQGTSGTISVVRNEQFF.